One and the same sample provided the 28 T cell receptor beta chains below, sequenced in a study of control samples from healthy donors and cancer patients (TCRdb year 2020). The library was made by the immunoSEQ multiplex PCR assay. TCRdb holds this immuneACCESS table with in-frame rearrangements only. Some clones are missing; in checked studies, unresolved V genes explain under half, and the rest has no known cause. The table for this sample lists about 73,000 clones; roughly 86% of them were counted only once. The ten largest clones represent 15% to 20% of the sample. The sample was PBMCs. The receptors were sampled from a man aged 55 to 70 with lung cancer.

V gene TRBV7-9 combines with J gene TRBJ1-4; D may be TRBD1 (6 bases). The CDR3 is 14 residues long. Trimming took off 3 bases at V and 2 bases at J, with 7 bases between the two ends. Germline-derived CDR1 and CDR2 are SEHNR and FQNEAQ (reference sequence). The CDR3 region is CASSFDRTNEKLFF. DNA for the CDR3: TGTGCCAGCAGCTTCGACAGGACTAATGAAAAACTGTTTTTT.

The genes are TRBV4-1 and TRBJ1-1; D is unclear. This CDR3 contains 12 residues. V lost 0 bases to trimming and J lost 11 bases, with 10 bases between them. Germline values: CDR1 MGHRA, CDR2 YSYEKL. CDR3 DNA: TGCGCCAGCAGCCAAGATCGGATTGTGGCTTTCTTT. As protein: CASSQDRIVAFF.

The V call is TRBV11-3, the J call TRBJ2-5; 7 bases match TRBD2. V shed 5 bases and J 3 bases; nucleotides not matched to a gene: 18. Per germline, CDR1 SGHNT and CDR2 YENEEA. This CDR3 comprises 18 residues. This chain's CDR3 is CASSPHGGGSGLEETQYF. CDR3 in DNA: TGTGCCAGCAGCCCCCATGGGGGGGGGAGCGGTCTTGAAGAGACCCAGTACTTC.

The rearrangement uses TRBV2 and TRBJ2-2; D is undetermined. V was cut by 7 bases and J by 7 bases, with 13 bases left in between. Germline CDR1 SNHLY, CDR2 FYNNEI. There are 13 residues in the CDR3. For the CDR3, the DNA is TGTGCCAGCAAGGGTTCCTTCGGCGGGGAGCTGTTTTTT. Its translation: CASKGSFGGELFF.

CDR3 coding DNA: TGTGCCAGCAGTTACTCGATTTTCACGGAAGGCTACACCTTC. Translating gives CASSYSIFTEGYTF. V usage is TRBV6-5 and J usage is TRBJ1-2; D is ambiguous. CDR3 length equals 14 residues. Trimming shortened V by 0 bases and J by 8 bases, and 13 bases separated the two germline ends. Germline CDR1 is MNHEY and CDR2 is SVGAGI.

This chain links TRBV11-2 with TRBJ2-5; D is unclear. The CDR3 length is 11 residues. V gave up 2 bases and J gave up 4 bases, with 2 bases separating them. Germline loops: CDR1 SGHAT, CDR2 FQNNGV. The CDR3 loop is CASSLTETQYF. The CDR3, as DNA: TGTGCCAGCAGCTTAACAGAGACCCAGTACTTC.

The chain uses TRBV11-2 and TRBJ2-1; the D is unclear. CDR3 size: 14 residues. Germline lookup yields CDR1 SGHAT and CDR2 FQNNGV. V shed 1 base and J shed 6 bases, with 10 bases lying between them. The CDR3 spells CASSLGTALNEQFF. The CDR3 DNA follows: TGTGCCAGCAGCTTAGGAACGGCGCTCAATGAGCAGTTCTTC. The full variable domain, its missing parts supplied by reference TRBV11-2 and TRBJ2-1, is EAGVAQSPRYKIIEKRQSVAFWCNPISGHATLYWYQQILGQGPKLLIQFQNNGVVDDSQLPKDRFSAERLKGVDSTLKIQPAKLEDSAVYLCASSLGTALNEQFFGPGTRLTVL.

The chain has TRBV5-1 and TRBJ1-3; no clear D gene. The CDR3 length is 18 residues. Germline CDR1 and CDR2: SGHRS and YFSETQ. Trimming cost V 0 bases and J 0 bases, with 16 bases left between them. The CDR3 bases are TGCGCCAGCAGCTTGGATTCGCCGAAATGGGACTCTGGAAACACCATATATTTT. Translation: CASSLDSPKWDSGNTIYF. The full variable domain, completed using reference TRBV5-1 and TRBJ1-3, is KAGVTQTPRYLIKTRGQQVTLSCSPISGHRSVSWYQQTPGQGLQFLFEYFSETQRNKGNFPGRFSGRQFSNSRSEMNVSTLELGDSALYLCASSLDSPKWDSGNTIYFGEGSWLTVV.

The chain employs TRBV12-3 or TRBV12-4 and TRBJ1-1, with D unresolved. V lost 6 bases to trimming and J lost 5 bases, with 13 bases between them. This CDR3 region has 13 residues. The CDR3 loop is CASSLKDVTEAFF. The CDR3 nucleotides are TGTGCCAGCAGCCTAAAGGACGTTACTGAAGCTTTCTTT.

V gene TRBV4-2 combines with J gene TRBJ1-1; D not resolved. V shed 1 base and J shed 7 bases, with 10 bases lying between them. This CDR3 spans 13 amino acids. Germline CDR1 LGHNA, CDR2 YNFKEQ. The CDR3 sequence is CASSQVNGLEAFF. The CDR3 nucleotides read TGTGCCAGCAGCCAAGTTAACGGGCTTGAAGCTTTCTTT.

The DNA for the CDR3 is TGTGCCACCAGTGAACCAGGGGAGATGGATGGCTACACCTTC. It yields the protein CATSEPGEMDGYTF. The rearrangement links TRBV24-1 to TRBJ1-2, with a weak D call TRBD1 (6 bases). V lost 4 bases and J 6 bases, leaving 14 bases between the germline ends. The CDR3 is made up of 14 amino acids. Germline CDR1 KGHDR, CDR2 SFDVKD.

This clone was counted once. This chain joins TRBV9 and TRBJ1-2; the D is unclear. CDR1 SGDLS and CDR2 YYNGEE come from the germline V gene. V shed 0 bases and J shed 8 bases, with 8 bases lying between them. The CDR3 runs 12 residues. Here the CDR3 DNA reads TGTGCCAGCAGCGTAGACAGAAACGGCTACACCTTC. This gives the protein CASSVDRNGYTF. The full variable domain, with the rest looked up from reference TRBV9 and TRBJ1-2, is DSGVTQTPKHLITATGQRVTLRCSPRSGDLSVYWYQQSLDQGLQFLIQYYNGEERAKGNILERFSAQQFPDLHSELNLSSLELGDSALYFCASSVDRNGYTFGSGTRLTVV.

As concerns this clone: The sample has other DNA sequences that encode this CDR3 too. The chain is built from TRBV21-1 and TRBJ2-2. TRBV21-1 is a recognized pseudogene. The CDR3 is 16 residues long. CDR3 region: CASSKRIGSNTGELFF. The CDR3 DNA sequence: TGTGCCAGCAGCAAAAGAATCGGCTCGAACACCGGGGAGCTGTTTTTT.

V gene TRBV7-8 combines with J gene TRBJ1-3; D gene uncertain. Germline CDR1 SGHVS, CDR2 FQNEAQ. V was cut by 3 bases and J by 2 bases, with 2 bases left in between. The CDR3 covers 12 residues. In nucleotides, the CDR3 is TGTGCCAGCAGCTTTCCTGGAAACACCATATATTTT. Residues: CASSFPGNTIYF.

The chain joins TRBV6-1 to TRBJ2-7; 9 bases are a match to TRBD1. V shed 4 bases, J shed 3 bases, and the junction held 10 bases outside the gene matches. This CDR3 comprises 16 residues. Germline CDR1 MNHNS, CDR2 SASEGT. CDR3 bases: TGTGCCAGCAGTGCGCAACAGGGGGCCAGGATCTACGAGCAGTACGTC. Amino acids: CASSAQQGARIYEQYV.

The chain couples TRBV11-2 to TRBJ1-4; a weak D match, TRBD1 (5 bases). CDR3 length: 15 residues. V lost 1 base, J lost 5 bases, and 11 bases lay in between. Germline CDR1 reads SGHAT; CDR2 reads FQNNGV. The CDR3: CASSLVMAGNEKLFF. CDR3 sequence (DNA): TGTGCCAGCAGCTTAGTTATGGCAGGGAATGAAAAACTGTTTTTT.

The V gene is TRBV5-6, the J gene TRBJ1-1; no definite D call. This CDR3 spans 12 amino acids. The V end was cut by 0 bases, the J end by 8 bases, with 8 bases between. From germline, CDR1 is SGHDT and CDR2 YYEEEE. CDR3 DNA: TGTGCCAGCAGCTTGGCAGAATTCGAAGCTTTCTTT. This translates into CASSLAEFEAFF.

The V and J genes are TRBV7-9 and TRBJ1-6; 7 bases match TRBD1. After removal of 2 bases from V and 0 bases from J, the junction contained 7 bases not matched to a gene. This CDR3 contains 18 residues. CDR1 and CDR2 from the germline V gene are SEHNR and FQNEAQ (reference sequence). The CDR3 DNA follows: TGTGCCAGCAGCTTAAGGACAGGCGTCAGCTCCTATAATTCACCCCTCCACTTT. Protein: CASSLRTGVSSYNSPLHF.

V usage is TRBV7-3 and J usage is TRBJ2-7; the D gene is possibly TRBD1 (6 bases). Germline CDR1 SGHTA, CDR2 FQGTGA. This CDR3 has 15 residues. V was clipped by 4 bases and J by 3 bases, with 16 bases between them. The CDR3 bases are TGTGCCAGCAGCTCGCAGGGGTCTGGGAGCTACGAGCAGTACTTC. Its protein product is CASSSQGSGSYEQYF.

The chain employs TRBV30 and TRBJ1-1, with 10 bases identical to TRBD1. The CDR3 loop spans 15 amino acids. Germline trimming cut 6 bases from V and 10 bases from J; bases unmatched to any gene: 17. CDR1 GTSNPN and CDR2 SVGIG come from the germline V gene (reference sequence). The CDR3 sequence is CACPDRGRGYEAAFF. The CDR3 coding sequence is TGTGCCTGCCCAGACAGGGGGCGAGGATACGAGGCAGCTTTCTTT.

V gene TRBV12-5 combines with J gene TRBJ2-7, with TRBD2 as a possible D gene (6 bases). Germline CDR1 and CDR2: LGHNT and FRNRAP. Trimming cost V 7 bases and J 1 base, with 11 bases left between them. This CDR3 has 13 amino acids. CDR3 region: CASAKGLSYEQYF. As DNA, the CDR3 is TGTGCTAGTGCCAAGGGACTTTCCTACGAGCAGTACTTC.

This clone appeared a few times. This sequence joins TRBV29-1 and TRBJ2-7; unclear D gene. The CDR3 is made up of 12 amino acids. V shed 4 bases and J shed 2 bases, with 9 bases lying between them. Germline values: CDR1 SQVTM, CDR2 ANQGSEA. CDR3 sequence reads: CSVVEGTYEQYF. DNA of the CDR3: TGCAGCGTTGTGGAAGGGACCTACGAGCAGTACTTC.

This rearrangement joins TRBV18 to TRBJ1-1; D possibly corresponds to TRBD1 (6 bases). CDR1 KGHSH and CDR2 LQKENI come from the germline V gene. The CDR3 sequence is 16 residues long. Trimming stripped 4 bases from V and 1 base from J, with 16 bases between. The CDR3 DNA sequence: TGTGCCAGCTCACGTCGTCGGGGGCCGGCGAACACTGAAGCTTTCTTT. This codes for CASSRRRGPANTEAFF.

The rearrangement uses TRBV5-4 and TRBJ2-2; D unclear. V dropped 0 bases and J dropped 3 bases, with 9 bases sitting between them. In germline, CDR1 is SGHNT, CDR2 YYREEE (reference sequence). The CDR3 spans 15 residues. The CDR3 is CASSLGGFYTGELFF. CDR3 nucleotide sequence: TGTGCCAGCAGCTTGGGCGGATTTTACACCGGGGAGCTGTTTTTT.

The J gene is TRBJ2-7, the V gene TRBV4-1; D is uncertain. V was pared by 2 bases and J by 6 bases, with 11 bases between. Per germline, CDR1 MGHRA and CDR2 YSYEKL. The length of the CDR3 is 13 residues. CDR3 sequence (DNA): TGCGCCAGCAGCCAAATATGGTCTAGCGAGCAGTACGTC. It encodes CASSQIWSSEQYV.

The J gene is TRBJ1-6, the V gene TRBV24-1; 7 nucleotides line up with TRBD1. The germline V gene encodes CDR1 KGHDR and CDR2 SFDVKD. V trimming: 2 bases; J trimming: 7 bases; junction bases outside the gene matches: 7. The CDR3 is 16 residues long. CDR3 DNA sequence: TGTGCCACCAGTGATTCTCGGACAGGTAGAAATTCACCCCTCCACTTT. Translating it yields CATSDSRTGRNSPLHF.

The chain has TRBV7-2 and TRBJ2-7; perhaps TRBD1 as D (6 bases). V shed 1 base and J shed 3 bases, with 10 bases lying between them. Germline V gene lookup returns CDR1 SGHTA and CDR2 FQGNSA. This CDR3 is built from 14 residues. The CDR3 protein is CASSLVQGVYEQYF. The CDR3 DNA follows: TGTGCCAGCAGCTTAGTACAGGGAGTCTACGAGCAGTACTTC.

The rearrangement links TRBV11-2 to TRBJ2-1, with unresolved D. Trimming took 1 base from V and 3 from J, leaving 10 bases between them. Per the germline V gene, CDR1 is SGHAT and CDR2 is FQNNGV. The CDR3 spans 15 residues. The chain's CDR3 is CASSLGRNGYNEQFF. DNA for the CDR3: TGTGCCAGCAGCTTAGGCAGGAATGGCTACAATGAGCAGTTCTTC.